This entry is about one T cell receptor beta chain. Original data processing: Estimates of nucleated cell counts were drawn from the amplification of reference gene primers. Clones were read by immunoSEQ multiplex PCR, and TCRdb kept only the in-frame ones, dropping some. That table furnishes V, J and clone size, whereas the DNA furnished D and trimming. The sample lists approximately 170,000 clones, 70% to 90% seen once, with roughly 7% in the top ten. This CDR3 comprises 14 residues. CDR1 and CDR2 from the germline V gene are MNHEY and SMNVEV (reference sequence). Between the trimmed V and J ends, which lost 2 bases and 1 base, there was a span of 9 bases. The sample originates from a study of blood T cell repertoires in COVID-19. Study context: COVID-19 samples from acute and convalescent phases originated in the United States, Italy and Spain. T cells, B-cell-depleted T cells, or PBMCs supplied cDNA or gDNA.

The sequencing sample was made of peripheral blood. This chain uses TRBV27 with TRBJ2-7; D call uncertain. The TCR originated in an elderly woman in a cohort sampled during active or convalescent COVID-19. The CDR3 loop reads CASSLGPYSYEQYF. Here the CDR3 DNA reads TGTGCCAGCAGTTTAGGGCCTTATTCCTACGAGCAGTACTTC.